The 3 T cell receptor beta chains in this list originate from one sample, sequenced in a study of T cell changes during pregnancy in multiple sclerosis. TCRdb's copy holds only in-frame clones and misses some; the assay was immunoSEQ multiplex PCR. The table shows tens of thousands of clones, with around 85% occurring only once. Sequenced material: CD4+ T cells from peripheral blood mononuclear cells, taken in the third trimester of pregnancy. Every receptor here comes from a female donor with multiple sclerosis, enrolled in a pregnancy study.

The V and J genes are TRBV27 and TRBJ1-1, with unresolved D. Germline CDR1 and CDR2: MNHEY and SMNVEV (reference sequence). The V end lost 11 bases, the J end lost 5 bases, and 12 bases lay between the germline ends. CDR3 length equals 11 residues. For the CDR3, the DNA is TGTGCCTCCTTCGGGTGGACTGAAGCTTTCTTT. This gives the protein CASFGWTEAFF.

This rearrangement joins TRBV6-5 to TRBJ1-5, with 10 bases matching TRBD1. The CDR3 covers 13 residues. After removal of 5 bases from V and 5 bases from J, the junction contained 0 bases not matched to a gene. Germline CDR1 is MNHEY and CDR2 is SVGAGI. CDR3 amino acids: CASSGTGDQPQHF. CDR3 DNA: TGTGCCAGCAGTGGGACAGGGGATCAGCCCCAGCATTTT.

The chain has TRBV11-2 and TRBJ2-2; 10 bases fit TRBD2. This CDR3 has 15 amino acids. Germline CDR1 reads SGHAT; CDR2 reads FQNNGV. The J segment lost 4 bases and the V segment lost 11 bases, leaving 10 bases of the junction unmatched. The CDR3 loop is CAGTPSGSGTGELFF. The CDR3, as DNA: TGTGCCGGCACCCCTAGCGGGAGTGGCACCGGGGAGCTGTTTTTT.